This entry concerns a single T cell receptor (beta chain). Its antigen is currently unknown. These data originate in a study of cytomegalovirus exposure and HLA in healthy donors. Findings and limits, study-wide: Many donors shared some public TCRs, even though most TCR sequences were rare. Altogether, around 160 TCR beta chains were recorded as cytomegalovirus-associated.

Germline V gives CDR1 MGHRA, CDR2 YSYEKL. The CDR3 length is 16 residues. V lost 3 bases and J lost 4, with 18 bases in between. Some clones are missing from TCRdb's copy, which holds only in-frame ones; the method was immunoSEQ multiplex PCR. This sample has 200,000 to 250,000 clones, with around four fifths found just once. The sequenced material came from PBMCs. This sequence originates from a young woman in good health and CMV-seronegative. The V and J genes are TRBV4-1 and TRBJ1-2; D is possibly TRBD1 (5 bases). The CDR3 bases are TGCGCCAGCAGCCAGAGAGCCGGGACCGACGGCTATGGCTACACCTTC. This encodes CASSQRAGTDGYGYTF.